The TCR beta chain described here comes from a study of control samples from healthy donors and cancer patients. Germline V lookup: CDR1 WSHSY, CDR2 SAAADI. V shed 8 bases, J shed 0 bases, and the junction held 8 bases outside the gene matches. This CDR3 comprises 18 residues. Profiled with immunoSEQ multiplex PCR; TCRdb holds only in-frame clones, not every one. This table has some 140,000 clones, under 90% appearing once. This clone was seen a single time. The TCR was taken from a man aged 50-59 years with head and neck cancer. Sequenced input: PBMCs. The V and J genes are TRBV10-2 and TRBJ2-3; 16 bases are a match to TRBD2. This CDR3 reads CASQQGTSGGGSTDTQYF. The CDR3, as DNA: TGCGCCAGCCAACAAGGGACTAGCGGGGGGGGGAGCACAGATACGCAGTATTTT.